This TCR beta chain was recorded in a study of beta chain features in type 1 diabetes. Study conclusions and caveats: Researchers report that Type 1 diabetes patients had moderately but significantly shorter TCRB CDR3s across all four CD4+ subsets.

Germline V gives CDR1 SGHDT, CDR2 YYEEEE. V was pared by 2 bases and J by 6 bases, with 10 bases between. The length of the CDR3 is 13 residues. This clone came up a few times. Its antigen is still unknown. Expressed TCRB transcripts were sequenced because the entire RNA isolate underwent reverse transcription. Profiled with immunoSEQ multiplex PCR; TCRdb holds only in-frame clones, not every one. The sample holds hundreds of thousands of clones; over 12% are singletons and the top ten take roughly 0.04%. This receptor was identified in a man aged 18 to 29 with type 1 diabetes. The V call is TRBV5-6, the J call TRBJ2-3; D remains ambiguous. Input material: naive CD4+ T cells from blood. Here the CDR3 DNA reads TGTGCCAGCAGCTTAGGTACATCCGATACGCAGTATTTT. Translated: CASSLGTSDTQYF.